Each of the 22 T cell receptor beta chains below was sequenced from the same sample in a study of blood T cell repertoires in COVID-19. Clones were read by immunoSEQ multiplex PCR, and TCRdb kept only the in-frame ones, dropping some. The profile shows a few hundred thousand clones, 85% to 90% of them singletons. Sequencing was performed on PBMCs or T cells enriched from blood (not recorded which). These receptors were taken from a woman aged 18 to 35 with acute COVID-19.

This clone was recorded a few times. This rearrangement joins TRBV19 to TRBJ2-2; 7 positions agree with TRBD2. Germline CDR1 reads LNHDA; CDR2 reads SQIVND (reference sequence). There are 15 residues in the CDR3. Losses at the gene ends were 8 bases for V and 3 bases for J; bases not matched to a gene: 9. This chain's CDR3 is CASLGRDLYTGELFF. In nucleotides, the CDR3 is TGTGCCAGTTTAGGGAGGGACCTCTACACCGGGGAGCTGTTTTTT.

This chain joins TRBV6-2 or TRBV6-3 and TRBJ2-7; 8 bases line up with TRBD1. The J segment lost 3 bases and the V segment lost 2 bases, leaving 9 bases of the junction unmatched. This CDR3 has 16 residues. Germline V gives CDR1 MNHEY, CDR2 SVGEGT. The CDR3 protein is CASSYLRTGSSYEQYF. The CDR3 DNA follows: TGTGCCAGCAGTTACCTTCGGACAGGGAGTAGCTACGAGCAGTACTTC.

The chain has TRBV2 and TRBJ1-2, with a tentative D call TRBD1 (5 bases). The CDR3 contains 15 residues. Germline CDR1 is SNHLY and CDR2 is FYNNEI. Trimming took off 6 bases at V and 2 bases at J, with 16 bases between the two ends. CDR3 region: CASRGGGHPNYGYTF. CDR3 bases: TGTGCCAGCAGGGGGGGAGGACACCCAAACTATGGCTACACCTTC.

This chain connects TRBV7-9 to TRBJ1-4; D gene ambiguous. The CDR3 loop spans 13 amino acids. V lost 3 bases to trimming and J lost 10 bases, with 12 bases between them. CDR1 SEHNR and CDR2 FQNEAQ come from the germline V gene (reference sequence). The CDR3 here is CASSFIEGGKLFF. Written as DNA, the CDR3 is TGTGCCAGCAGCTTCATTGAGGGCGGAAAACTGTTTTTT.

The chain uses TRBV11-2 and TRBJ2-7; TRBD2 matches 7 bases. Germline values: CDR1 SGHAT, CDR2 FQNNGV. CDR3 length: 13 residues. V shed 5 bases and J 5 bases; nucleotides not matched to a gene: 6. CDR3 nucleotide sequence: TGTGCCAGCAGCCGACGGGGGGACCACGAGCAGTACTTC. Its translation is CASSRRGDHEQYF.

CDR3 nucleotides: TGTGCCAGCAGCTTAGGTCTTGGACTAGCGGGAGGGCCCTCCGGGGAGCTGTTTTTT. As protein: CASSLGLGLAGGPSGELFF. The chain is built from TRBV7-2 and TRBJ2-2, with TRBD2 identical over 15 bases. CDR1 and CDR2 (germline): SGHTA, FQGNSA. V shed 1 base and J 6 bases; nucleotides not matched to a gene: 9. The CDR3 length is 19 residues.

This clone was found a few times. V usage is TRBV5-1 and J usage is TRBJ1-4; D not certain. Trimming stripped 3 bases from V and 3 bases from J, with 15 bases between. This CDR3 contains 16 residues. Germline loops: CDR1 SGHRS, CDR2 YFSETQ. As DNA, the CDR3 is TGCGCCAGCAGCTCGGCGACTGGAGCCGCTAATGAAAAACTGTTTTTT. This gives the protein CASSSATGAANEKLFF.

The chain couples TRBV19 to TRBJ2-1; 7 nucleotides line up with TRBD1. CDR3 length: 15 residues. CDR1 is LNHDA, CDR2 SQIVND, per germline (reference sequence). After removal of 3 bases from V and 0 bases from J, the junction contained 2 bases not matched to a gene. CDR3 protein: CASSMGQSSYNEQFF. Written as DNA, the CDR3 is TGTGCCAGTAGTATGGGACAGAGCTCCTACAATGAGCAGTTCTTC. The full variable domain, rest sourced from reference TRBV19 and TRBJ2-1, is DGGITQSPKYLFRKEGQNVTLSCEQNLNHDAMYWYRQDPGQGLRLIYYSQIVNDFQKGDIAEGYSVSREKKESFPLTVTSAQKNPTAFYLCASSMGQSSYNEQFFGPGTRLTVL.

The chain has TRBV3-1 (or the pseudogene TRBV3-2) and TRBJ1-5; tentatively, D is TRBD1 (5 bases). Germline V gene sequence: CDR1 LGHDT, CDR2 YNNKEL (reference sequence). This CDR3 region has 12 residues. Trimming removed 8 bases at V and 3 bases at J, with 8 bases between. CDR3 coding DNA: TGTGCCAGCGGGGCATTCAATCAGCCCCAGCATTTT. Its translation: CASGAFNQPQHF.

This chain links TRBV28 with TRBJ2-3; TRBD2 might be the D (6 bases). V shed 5 bases and J shed 8 bases, with 20 bases lying between them. The germline V gene has CDR1 MDHEN and CDR2 SYDVKM. CDR3 size: 15 residues. This chain's CDR3 is CASSPMPGDSVTQYF. In nucleotides, the CDR3 is TGTGCCAGCAGTCCGATGCCGGGAGACAGCGTTACGCAGTATTTT.

The chain is built from TRBV6-1 and TRBJ1-1, with D maybe TRBD1 (6 bases). Germline CDR1 is MNHNS and CDR2 is SASEGT. V lost 0 bases to trimming and J lost 9 bases, with 11 bases between them. The length of the CDR3 is 13 residues. The CDR3 DNA reads TGTGCCAGCAGTGAAGCAAGTACAGGGAAAGCTTTCTTT. This sequence encodes CASSEASTGKAFF.

This rearrangement joins TRBV11-2 to TRBJ1-1; TRBD1 matches at 7 bases. The CDR3 totals 13 residues. The germline V gene encodes CDR1 SGHAT and CDR2 FQNNGV. J was trimmed by 11 bases and V by 4 bases; bases with no gene match: 10. The CDR3 DNA is TGTGCCAGCAGCTCCCGACAGGGCGAGGGGGCTTTCTTT. This translates into CASSSRQGEGAFF.

This chain uses TRBV2 with TRBJ2-1; the match to TRBD1 covers 9 bases. This CDR3 is built from 19 residues. V dropped 0 bases and J dropped 4; count of bases not matched to a gene: 13. Germline CDR1 is SNHLY and CDR2 is FYNNEI. DNA of the CDR3: TGTGCCAGCAGTGAAGCCTCAAGCCGTCGGGGACAGGGATACAATGAGCAGTTCTTC. It translates to CASSEASSRRGQGYNEQFF.

This chain connects TRBV27 to TRBJ1-1; D gene unclear. With 7 bases removed from V and 4 bases from J, the gap between germline ends came to 19 bases. The CDR3 covers 15 residues. Germline V CDR1 and CDR2: MNHEY, SMNVEV (reference sequence). CDR3 protein: CASTQMAGGFTEAFF. In DNA, the CDR3 is TGTGCCAGCACCCAAATGGCCGGCGGCTTCACTGAAGCTTTCTTT.

The rearrangement joins TRBV11-3 to TRBJ1-2; a possible D gene is TRBD1 (6 bases). Germline assignment: CDR1 SGHNT and CDR2 YENEEA. Trimming removed 3 bases from V and 6 bases from J, with 11 bases in between. This CDR3 spans 13 amino acids. The CDR3 protein is CASSFRGMDGYTF. The CDR3 DNA follows: TGTGCCAGCAGCTTCAGGGGTATGGATGGCTACACCTTC.

The chain combines TRBV27 with TRBJ1-1, with TRBD1 as a possible D gene (5 bases). From germline, CDR1 is MNHEY and CDR2 SMNVEV (reference sequence). Between the trimmed V and J ends, which lost 6 bases and 3 bases, there was a span of 11 bases. This CDR3 is 13 amino acids long. In DNA form, the CDR3 reads TGTGCCAGCAGGCCTCGGGGGGACACTGAAGCTTTCTTT. Encoded protein: CASRPRGDTEAFF.

The chain couples TRBV5-1 to TRBJ2-1; maybe TRBD2 (6 bases). The CDR3 contains 15 residues. V lost 4 bases and J lost 0, with 11 bases in between. The germline gives CDR1 SGHRS, CDR2 YFSETQ. The CDR3 sequence is CASSQMGLSYNEQFF. The CDR3 bases are TGCGCCAGCAGCCAAATGGGACTCTCCTACAATGAGCAGTTCTTC.

The chain couples TRBV6-5 to TRBJ2-7; TRBD2 might be the D (5 bases). This CDR3 has 13 residues. Looked up from germline, CDR1 is MNHEY and CDR2 is SVGAGI. Trimming shortened V by 5 bases and J by 2 bases, and 10 bases separated the two germline ends. Here the CDR3 reads CASSLDYPYEQYF. CDR3 DNA: TGTGCCAGCAGTCTCGACTACCCCTACGAGCAGTACTTC.

The rearrangement joins TRBV19 to TRBJ2-2; D is perhaps TRBD2 (5 bases). Trimming removed 4 bases from V and 2 bases from J, with 11 bases in between. This CDR3 region has 15 residues. The germline V gene has CDR1 LNHDA and CDR2 SQIVND (reference sequence). The CDR3 coding sequence is TGTGCCAGTAGTACCATAGCGCTCAACACCGGGGAGCTGTTTTTT. The encoded protein is CASSTIALNTGELFF. Full variable domain (missing parts from reference TRBV19 and TRBJ2-2): DGGITQSPKYLFRKEGQNVTLSCEQNLNHDAMYWYRQDPGQGLRLIYYSQIVNDFQKGDIAEGYSVSREKKESFPLTVTSAQKNPTAFYLCASSTIALNTGELFFGEGSRLTVL.

V usage is TRBV5-1 and J usage is TRBJ2-1; D tentatively fits TRBD1 or TRBD2 (5 bases each). V lost 4 bases to trimming and J lost 9 bases, with 14 bases between them. Germline-derived CDR1 and CDR2 are SGHRS and YFSETQ. This CDR3 comprises 13 residues. Here the CDR3 reads CASSLDTRGEQFF. The CDR3 bases are TGCGCCAGCAGCCTGGACACTCGGGGTGAGCAGTTCTTC.

This chain joins TRBV6-4 and TRBJ2-3; tentative D call: TRBD2 (5 bases). V gave up 5 bases and J gave up 7 bases, with 16 bases separating them. CDR3 length: 14 amino acids. Germline CDR1 reads MRHNA; CDR2 reads SNTAGT. Here the CDR3 reads CASSLGLGGNTQYF. The DNA of the CDR3 is TGTGCCAGCAGTCTCGGCCTAGGAGGAAATACGCAGTATTTT.

The chain employs TRBV12-3 or TRBV12-4 and TRBJ1-2; the D gene is possibly TRBD1 (5 bases). The CDR3 is made up of 13 amino acids. Trimming stripped 8 bases from V and 0 bases from J, with 10 bases between. The CDR3 DNA reads TGTGCCAGCGGAGACAGCTCTAACTATGGCTACACCTTC. It specifies CASGDSSNYGYTF.